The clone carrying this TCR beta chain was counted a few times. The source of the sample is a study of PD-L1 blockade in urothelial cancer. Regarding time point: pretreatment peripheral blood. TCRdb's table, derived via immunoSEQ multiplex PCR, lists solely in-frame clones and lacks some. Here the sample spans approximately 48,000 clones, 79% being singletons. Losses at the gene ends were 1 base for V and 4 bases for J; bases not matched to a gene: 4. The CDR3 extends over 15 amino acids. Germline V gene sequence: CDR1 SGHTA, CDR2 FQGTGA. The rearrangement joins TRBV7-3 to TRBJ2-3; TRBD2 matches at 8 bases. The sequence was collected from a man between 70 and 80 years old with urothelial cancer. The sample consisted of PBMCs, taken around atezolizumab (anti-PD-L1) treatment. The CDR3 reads CASSLIGRAPDTQYF. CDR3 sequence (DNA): TGTGCCAGCAGCTTAATCGGGAGGGCCCCAGATACGCAGTATTTT.